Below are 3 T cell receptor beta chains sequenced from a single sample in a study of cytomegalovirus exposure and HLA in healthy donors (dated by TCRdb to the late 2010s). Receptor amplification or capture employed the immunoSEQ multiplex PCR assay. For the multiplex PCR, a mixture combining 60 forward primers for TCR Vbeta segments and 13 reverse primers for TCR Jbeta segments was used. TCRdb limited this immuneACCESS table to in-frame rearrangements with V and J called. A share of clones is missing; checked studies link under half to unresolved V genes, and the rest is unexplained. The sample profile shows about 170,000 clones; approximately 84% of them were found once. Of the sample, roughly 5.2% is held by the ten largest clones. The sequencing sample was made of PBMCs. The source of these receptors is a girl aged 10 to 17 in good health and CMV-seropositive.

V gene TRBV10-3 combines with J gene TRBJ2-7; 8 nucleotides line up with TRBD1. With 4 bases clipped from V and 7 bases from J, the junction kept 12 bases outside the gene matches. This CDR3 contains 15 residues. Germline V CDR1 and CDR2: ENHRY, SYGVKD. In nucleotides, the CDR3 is TGTGCCATCAGTGGCCCGACAGGGGACCTTCGTGAGCAGTACTTC. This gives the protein CAISGPTGDLREQYF.

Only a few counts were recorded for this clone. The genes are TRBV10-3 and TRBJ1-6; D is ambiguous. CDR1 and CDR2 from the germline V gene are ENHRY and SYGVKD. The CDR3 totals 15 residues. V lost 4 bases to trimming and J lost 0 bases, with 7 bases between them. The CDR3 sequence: CAISGASSYNSPLHF. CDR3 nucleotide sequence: TGTGCCATCAGTGGGGCCAGCTCCTATAATTCACCCCTCCACTTT.

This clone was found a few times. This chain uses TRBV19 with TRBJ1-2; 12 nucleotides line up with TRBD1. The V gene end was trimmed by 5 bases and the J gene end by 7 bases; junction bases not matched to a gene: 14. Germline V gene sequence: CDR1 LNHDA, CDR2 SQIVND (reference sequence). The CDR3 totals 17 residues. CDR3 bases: TGTGCCAGTAGTTCACCCGGCGGGGACAGGGGGCAGGTTGGCTACACCTTC. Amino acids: CASSSPGGDRGQVGYTF.